This T cell receptor beta chain was sequenced during a study of blood T cell repertoires in COVID-19. Sequencing used immunoSEQ multiplex PCR; TCRdb keeps in-frame clones, though not all of them. Found here are about 120,000 clones, roughly nine tenths of them singletons; the top ten hold around a quarter. The receptor was isolated from a man aged 65 to 79 with active or convalescent COVID-19. Sequencing used peripheral blood.

CDR3 residues: CSATDNEQFF. For the CDR3, the DNA is TGCAGTGCTACCGACAATGAGCAGTTCTTC. The chain combines TRBV20-1 with TRBJ2-1; D call uncertain. V was trimmed by 4 bases and J by 5 bases, leaving 3 bases between them. The CDR3 extends over 10 amino acids. Germline CDR1 and CDR2: DFQATT and SNEGSKA (reference sequence).